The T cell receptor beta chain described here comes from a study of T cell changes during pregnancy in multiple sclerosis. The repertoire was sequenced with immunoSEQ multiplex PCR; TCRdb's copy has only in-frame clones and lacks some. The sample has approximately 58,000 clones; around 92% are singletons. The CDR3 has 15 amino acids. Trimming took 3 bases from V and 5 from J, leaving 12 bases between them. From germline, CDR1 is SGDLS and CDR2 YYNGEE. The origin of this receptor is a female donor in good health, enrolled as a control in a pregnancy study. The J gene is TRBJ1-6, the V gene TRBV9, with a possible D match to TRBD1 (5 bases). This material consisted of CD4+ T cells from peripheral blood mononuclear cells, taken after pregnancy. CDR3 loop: CASSARGRDNSPLHF. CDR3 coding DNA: TGTGCCAGCAGCGCCAGAGGCAGGGATAATTCACCCCTCCACTTT.